This TCR beta chain was sequenced in a study of cytomegalovirus exposure and HLA in healthy donors. The V gene's germline CDR1 is SGHRS and CDR2 YFSETQ. This CDR3 region has 15 residues. Unmatched junction bases numbered 4, after V lost 0 bases and J lost 4 bases. 60 Vbeta and 13 Jbeta primers were used in PCR. The repertoire was sequenced with immunoSEQ multiplex PCR; TCRdb's copy has only in-frame clones and lacks some. This sample has about 150,000 clones, with about 85% found just once. The rearrangement links TRBV5-1 to TRBJ2-7; 10 nucleotides align to TRBD1. Sequencing used PBMCs. This TCR was sampled from a man aged 18 to 30 in good health and CMV-seronegative. In DNA, the CDR3 is TGCGCCAGCAGCTTGGACGGGACAGGGGAGTACGAGCAGTACTTC. It yields the protein CASSLDGTGEYEQYF.